The 3 T cell receptor beta chains given below trace back to one sample, sequenced in a study of CD8 T cells in ankylosing spondylitis. MiXCR, run by TCRdb on the 5' RACE reads, gives a single entry per CDR3 protein. In the table there are 250,000 or so distinct CDR3 sequences, about 11% of which are singletons. Source material: blood, either unsorted or a sorted T cell fraction (not recorded which). These TCRs come from a male donor with ankylosing spondylitis or in good health (not recorded which).

This sequence joins TRBV20-1 and TRBJ2-7, with 11 bases aligning to TRBD1. V lost 0 bases and J lost 5; bases outside the gene matches: 3. This CDR3 comprises 14 residues. Germline V CDR1 and CDR2: DFQATT, SNEGSKA (reference sequence). The CDR3 reads CSARDPGQGDEQYF. The DNA for the CDR3 is TGCAGTGCTAGAGACCCGGGACAGGGGGACGAGCAGTACTTC.

The genes are TRBV2 and TRBJ1-1; D may be TRBD1 (6 bases). Germline loops: CDR1 SNHLY, CDR2 FYNNEI. Deletions cut 5 bases from V and 4 bases from J, with 17 bases between. This CDR3 is built from 15 residues. The CDR3 DNA reads TGTGCCAGCAGTCTTTACGCGCAGGGGAGCACTGAAGCTTTCTTT. Its translation: CASSLYAQGSTEAFF.

This clonotype has only a few counts. A much larger clone differs by one base, so this may be a read error. This chain links TRBV20-1 with TRBJ2-1, with D unclear. Between the trimmed V and J ends, which lost 3 bases and 6 bases, there was a span of 3 bases. CDR1 and CDR2 from the germline V gene are DFQATT and SNEGSKA (reference sequence). The CDR3 consists of 10 residues. The CDR3 loop is CSASPNEQFF. The CDR3 DNA reads TGCAGTGCTAGCCCCAATGAGCAGTTCTTC.